One sample yielded the 27 T cell receptor beta chains listed below, sequenced in a study of T cells in Graves' hyperthyroidism and ophthalmopathy. From RNA transcripts, TCR beta CDR3 regions were amplified. When the TCR CDR3 underwent first-round RT-PCR, the HTBI primer set was used. Via MiXCR, TCRdb re-called the multiplex PCR reads, giving one row per CDR3 protein. The table records 700,000 to 850,000 distinct CDR3 sequences, just over 35% of them present only once. The specimen sequenced was blood. These receptors originate from a middle-aged woman with Graves' hyperthyroidism.

This clonotype came up a few times. CDR3 sequence: CASSEDRGRYGYTF. The CDR3, as DNA: TGTGCCAGCAGTGAAGACAGGGGGCGTTATGGCTACACCTTC. The chain carries TRBV6-5 and TRBJ1-2, with 10 bases lining up with TRBD1. Germline V gene lookup returns CDR1 MNHEY and CDR2 SVGAGI. The CDR3 is 14 residues long. J lost 5 bases, V lost 5 bases, and 5 bases had no gene match.

This sequence joins TRBV20-1 and TRBJ2-7, with 10 bases matching TRBD2. The CDR3 covers 17 residues. V lost 4 bases, J lost 5 bases, and 17 bases stayed unmatched. Germline lookup yields CDR1 DFQATT and CDR2 SNEGSKA (reference sequence). DNA of the CDR3: TGCAGTGCTATGGGGCTAGCGGGGGAGCCTTGGTTCAACGAGCAGTACTTC. Translating gives CSAMGLAGEPWFNEQYF.

This clonotype was found many times. This chain joins TRBV9 and TRBJ1-1; D ambiguous. CDR3 length: 14 residues. Trimming left V 0 bases short and J 4 bases short, with 10 bases between. Germline-derived CDR1 and CDR2 are SGDLS and YYNGEE. CDR3 protein: CASSVGSTSTEAFF. DNA of the CDR3: TGTGCCAGCAGCGTAGGATCGACGTCCACTGAAGCTTTCTTT.

In this sample, this clonotype turned up a few times. An end of the junction does not agree with germline; a read error may underlie this. V gene TRBV13 combines with J gene TRBJ1-1; 7 bases map to TRBD1. This CDR3 comprises 14 residues. Per germline, CDR1 PRHDT and CDR2 FYEKMQ (reference sequence). The CDR3 nucleotides read TGCGCCAGCAGCCAAGATCTGGTCCACAGGGGATCTTTCTTT. Protein product: CASSQDLVHRGSFF.

There are many counts of this clonotype. The rearrangement uses TRBV7-2 and TRBJ2-2; TRBD2 agrees at 8 bases. The CDR3 totals 17 residues. V was clipped by 1 base and J by 6 bases; unmatched bases: 10. Germline V gene sequence: CDR1 SGHTA, CDR2 FQGNSA. CDR3 amino acids: CASSLGPGLGVAGELFF. Written as DNA, the CDR3 is TGTGCCAGCAGCTTAGGCCCGGGACTAGGGGTTGCCGGGGAGCTGTTTTTT.

This clonotype was seen many times. V and J are TRBV7-8 and TRBJ2-2; D not certain. The CDR3 spans 17 residues. Trimming took off 0 bases at V and 0 bases at J, with 11 bases between the two ends. Looked up from germline, CDR1 is SGHVS and CDR2 is FQNEAQ. The CDR3, as DNA: TGTGCCAGCAGCTTAGCTCTGGGCACGACGAACACCGGGGAGCTGTTTTTT. Its translation: CASSLALGTTNTGELFF.

This clonotype was seen ten or more times. The chain joins TRBV7-8 to TRBJ1-4; no definite D call. From germline, CDR1 is SGHVS and CDR2 FQNEAQ. The CDR3 spans 14 residues. Trimming stripped 5 bases from V and 4 bases from J, with 11 bases between. The CDR3 DNA sequence: TGTGCCAGCAGCCCGGGTCGAGTTAATGAAAAACTGTTTTTT. It translates to CASSPGRVNEKLFF.

Worth noting for this clonotype: One junction end does not reproduce the germline sequence, and a read error may be involved. The chain uses TRBV12-3 or TRBV12-4 and TRBJ2-5, with D maybe TRBD2 (5 bases). This CDR3 region has 12 residues. CDR3 sequence (DNA): TGTGTCAGCAGTTTAGCGCGGGAGACCCAGTACTTC. Translation: CVSSLARETQYF.

J is TRBJ1-5 and V is TRBV20-1; maybe TRBD1 (6 bases). The CDR3 consists of 15 residues. The V end lost 0 bases, the J end lost 5 bases, and 14 bases lay between the germline ends. Germline CDR1 is DFQATT and CDR2 is SNEGSKA (reference sequence). The CDR3 sequence: CSARDRSGGHQPQHF. In DNA form, the CDR3 reads TGCAGTGCTAGAGATCGGAGTGGGGGGCATCAGCCCCAGCATTTT.

This clonotype was observed at least ten times. The chain is built from TRBV10-3 and TRBJ1-2; TRBD1 agrees at 8 bases. Germline V gene lookup returns CDR1 ENHRY and CDR2 SYGVKD. V trimming: 8 bases; J trimming: 7 bases; junction bases outside the gene matches: 12. This CDR3 region has 14 residues. The CDR3 sequence is CAILGQGPRGGYTF. Written as DNA, the CDR3 is TGTGCCATCCTCGGACAGGGTCCACGTGGTGGCTACACCTTC.

This clonotype was found many times. This sequence joins TRBV20-1 and TRBJ1-5; possible D gene TRBD1, 5 bases. V lost 3 bases, J lost 2 bases, and 14 bases lay in between. Germline values: CDR1 DFQATT, CDR2 SNEGSKA (reference sequence). The CDR3 sequence is 15 residues long. The CDR3 region is CSARVGFRGNQPQHF. In DNA, the CDR3 is TGCAGTGCTAGGGTAGGCTTCAGGGGCAATCAGCCCCAGCATTTT.

The chain carries TRBV10-2 and TRBJ1-1; a possible D gene is TRBD1 (6 bases). Germline V gives CDR1 WSHSY, CDR2 SAAADI. Trimming removed 8 bases at V and 4 bases at J, with 11 bases between. The CDR3 spans 12 residues. CDR3 bases: TGCGCCAGCGTAGCAGGGGCCACTGAAGCTTTCTTT. It specifies CASVAGATEAFF.

This chain joins TRBV7-2 and TRBJ2-7, with D perhaps being TRBD1 or TRBD2 (7 bases each). This CDR3 contains 12 residues. CDR1 and CDR2 (germline): SGHTA, FQGNSA. The V end lost 5 bases, the J end lost 8 bases, and 13 bases lay between the germline ends. CDR3 in DNA: TGTGCCAGCAGCCCAGGGGGGACTAAGCAGTACTTC. Translating it yields CASSPGGTKQYF. The complete variable domain, with remaining parts taken from reference TRBV7-2 and TRBJ2-7, reads GAGVSQSPSNKVTEKGKDVELRCDPISGHTALYWYRQSLGQGLEFLIYFQGNSAPDKSGLPSDRFSAERTGGSVSTLTIQRTQQEDSAVYLCASSPGGTKQYFGPGTRLTVT.

The chain uses TRBV10-3 and TRBJ1-2; D not resolved. From germline, CDR1 is ENHRY and CDR2 SYGVKD. The CDR3 consists of 15 residues. V lost 4 bases and J 8 bases, leaving 20 bases between the germline ends. This chain's CDR3 is CAISGPGPDLEGYTF. Written as DNA, the CDR3 is TGTGCCATCAGTGGGCCCGGGCCAGATTTGGAAGGCTACACCTTC.

Only a few counts were recorded for this clonotype. V and J are TRBV14 and TRBJ1-2; a possible D gene is TRBD1 (6 bases). Trimming took 3 bases from V and 4 from J, leaving 12 bases between them. The length of the CDR3 is 14 residues. In germline, CDR1 is SGHDN, CDR2 FVKESK. The CDR3 sequence: CASSQFEGGYGYTF. Here the CDR3 DNA reads TGTGCCAGCAGCCAGTTCGAGGGGGGCTATGGCTACACCTTC.

This clonotype occurred a few times. CDR3 residues: CAISESIGTTYGYTF. DNA for the CDR3: TGTGCCATCAGTGAGTCGATAGGCACCACCTATGGCTACACCTTC. This sequence joins TRBV10-3 and TRBJ1-2, with D unresolved. V lost 0 bases, J lost 4 bases, and 12 bases lay in between. CDR1 and CDR2 from the germline V gene are ENHRY and SYGVKD. The CDR3 extends over 15 amino acids.

This clonotype turned up a few times. This chain joins TRBV5-1 and TRBJ1-2; D is unresolved. The CDR3 has 14 residues. CDR1 and CDR2 from the germline V gene are SGHRS and YFSETQ. V was trimmed by 4 bases and J by 7 bases, leaving 17 bases between them. CDR3 coding DNA: TGCGCCAGCAGCGACCCGGACCGAGTCAGTGGCTACACCTTC. This codes for CASSDPDRVSGYTF.

Worth noting for this clonotype: Possible read error: a much larger clone is one base away. The rearrangement uses TRBV29-1 and TRBJ2-5; 9 bases are a match to TRBD1. Germline CDR1 is SQVTM and CDR2 is ANQGSEA. The CDR3 is made up of 15 amino acids. The CDR3 nucleotides are TGCAGCGTTGAAGATACGGGGACAGGGCTTTACGAGCAGCACTTC. Translation: CSVEDTGTGLYEQHF. Full variable domain (outside the CDR3, taken from reference TRBV29-1 and TRBJ2-5): SAVISQKPSRDICQRGTSLTIQCQVDSQVTMMFWYRQQPGQSLTLIATANQGSEATYESGFVIDKFPISRPNLTFSTLTVSNMSPEDSSIYLCSVEDTGTGLYEQHFGPGTRLLVL.

Remarks on this clonotype: A read error may account for a junction end that differs from germline. The chain carries TRBV18 and TRBJ1-1, with D hard to call. Germline CDR1 KGHSH, CDR2 LQKENI. The CDR3 is 15 amino acids. The DNA of the CDR3 is TGTGCCAGCTCACCAATGGGCAGCCTGAACACTGAAGCTGTCTTT. Translation: CASSPMGSLNTEAVF.

The chain employs TRBV19 and TRBJ1-2; 10 nucleotides match TRBD1. The CDR3 is 19 residues long. The J segment lost 3 bases and the V segment lost 9 bases, leaving 22 bases of the junction unmatched. The germline gives CDR1 LNHDA, CDR2 SQIVND (reference sequence). The DNA of the CDR3 is TGTGCCAGCACGCTCCTGGGGGACAGGGGTAATCCCCTCGACTATGGCTACACCTTC. It specifies CASTLLGDRGNPLDYGYTF.

The chain carries TRBV2 and TRBJ1-2, with D perhaps TRBD1 (5 bases). V gave up 4 bases and J gave up 4 bases, with 13 bases separating them. The CDR3 has 14 amino acids. Looked up from germline, CDR1 is SNHLY and CDR2 is FYNNEI. The CDR3 spells CASSVTGATYGYTF. Written as DNA, the CDR3 is TGTGCCAGCAGTGTTACCGGGGCAACCTATGGCTACACCTTC.

Many counts were recorded for this clonotype. The V call is TRBV10-3, the J call TRBJ2-2; D is perhaps TRBD2 (6 bases). V lost 4 bases and J 5 bases, leaving 14 bases between the germline ends. Germline V gene data show CDR1 as ENHRY and CDR2 as SYGVKD. CDR3 length: 15 residues. The CDR3, as DNA: TGTGCCATCAGTGTCGGGGCGGGGAATACCGGGGAGCTGTTTTTT. Translated: CAISVGAGNTGELFF.

This clonotype was detected ten times or more. Here the CDR3 DNA reads TGTGCCAGCAGCGCCGGCGGGGATCCGGGTTCACCCCTCCACTTT. It is translated as CASSAGGDPGSPLHF. This chain links TRBV9 with TRBJ1-6; D not resolved. The CDR3 has 15 amino acids. The germline V and J ends were trimmed by 3 bases and 9 bases, with 16 bases remaining between them. Germline V gene lookup returns CDR1 SGDLS and CDR2 YYNGEE.

With respect to this clonotype: The CDR3 ends on some other residue instead of the conserved phenylalanine or tryptophan, so this is likely a read error. The chain couples TRBV11-2 to TRBJ2-7; D gene unclear. CDR3 length equals 13 residues. Trimming took 5 bases from V and 2 from J, leaving 10 bases between them. Germline V gene sequence: CDR1 SGHAT, CDR2 FQNNGV. In DNA form, the CDR3 reads TGTGCCAGCAGCCGGACGGAAGCCTACGAGCAGTACCTC. This sequence encodes CASSRTEAYEQYL.

This chain uses TRBV5-6 with TRBJ1-1; 8 bases fit TRBD1. The CDR3 runs to 15 residues. Germline assignment: CDR1 SGHDT and CDR2 YYEEEE. The trim removed 0 bases at V and 9 bases at J, leaving 10 bases unmatched. The CDR3 bases are TGTGCCAGCAGCTTGGGGTCCGGACAGGGCGCCCAAGCTTTCTTT. It specifies CASSLGSGQGAQAFF.

The chain recombines TRBV19 with TRBJ2-5; D ambiguous. The end of the DNA aligns better with TRBJ2-1, so the J call may be wrong. CDR3 length: 12 amino acids. Germline CDR1 LNHDA, CDR2 SQIVND (reference sequence). CDR3 coding DNA: TGTGCCAGTAGCACGTCTTGGAATGAGCAGTTCTTC. Protein product: CASSTSWNEQFF.

The table lists this clonotype with many counts. This chain connects TRBV6-5 to TRBJ2-7, with 9 positions matching TRBD1. The ends lost 7 bases at V and 2 bases at J; junction bases unmatched: 6. The CDR3 has 14 amino acids. Germline V gives CDR1 MNHEY, CDR2 SVGAGI. In nucleotides, the CDR3 is TGTGCCAGCACCCGGACAGGGGTTCCCTACGAGCAGTACTTC. Translating gives CASTRTGVPYEQYF.